The 10 T cell receptor beta chains reported below all come from one sample, sequenced in a study of T cells in Graves' hyperthyroidism and ophthalmopathy. Amplification of TCR beta CDR3 regions was performed using RNA transcripts as template. When the TCR CDR3 underwent first-round RT-PCR, the HTBI primer set was used. TCRdb analysed the multiplex PCR reads with MiXCR anew, one entry per CDR3 protein. The sample includes about 680,000 distinct CDR3 sequences, roughly a third of them seen just once. The specimen sequenced was blood. The source is a woman in her 40s with Graves' hyperthyroidism.

This clonotype has only a few counts. This chain connects TRBV19 to TRBJ2-7; D not resolved. The CDR3 length is 13 residues. The V and J ends lost 3 bases and 3 bases respectively, with 9 bases between them. Germline assignment: CDR1 LNHDA and CDR2 SQIVND (reference sequence). CDR3 residues: CASSMFRDYEQYF. The CDR3 DNA reads as TGTGCCAGTAGTATGTTCAGAGACTACGAGCAGTACTTC. Full variable domain (outside the CDR3, taken from reference TRBV19 and TRBJ2-7): DGGITQSPKYLFRKEGQNVTLSCEQNLNHDAMYWYRQDPGQGLRLIYYSQIVNDFQKGDIAEGYSVSREKKESFPLTVTSAQKNPTAFYLCASSMFRDYEQYFGPGTRLTVT.

This clonotype was found many times. V gene TRBV10-3 combines with J gene TRBJ1-5, with D perhaps matching TRBD1 (5 bases). Germline V lookup: CDR1 ENHRY, CDR2 SYGVKD. The CDR3 runs 18 residues. Trimming stripped 3 bases from V and 6 bases from J, with 24 bases between. CDR3 bases: TGTGCCATCAGTGAATCCCGCCAGGGACCTGGACGTGGTCAGCCCCAGCATTTT. Amino acids: CAISESRQGPGRGQPQHF.

The chain employs TRBV9 and TRBJ1-1; 7 bases map to TRBD1. From germline, CDR1 is SGDLS and CDR2 YYNGEE. The CDR3 loop spans 14 amino acids. Losses at the gene ends were 0 bases for V and 4 bases for J; bases not matched to a gene: 3. CDR3 DNA: TGTGCCAGCAGCGTAGAGACAGGGAGCACTGAAGCTTTCTTT. Its protein is CASSVETGSTEAFF.

The sample holds many counts of this clonotype. J is TRBJ2-7 and V is TRBV13; TRBD1 matches 8 bases. This CDR3 is built from 14 residues. V gave up 3 bases and J gave up 5 bases; unmatched junction bases: 6. Per germline, CDR1 PRHDT and CDR2 FYEKMQ (reference sequence). This chain's CDR3 is CASSLNRGIDEQYF. The CDR3 bases are TGTGCCAGCAGCTTGAACAGGGGGATCGACGAGCAGTACTTC.

The rearrangement joins TRBV29-1 to TRBJ1-5, with 7 bases lining up with TRBD1. With V trimmed by 7 bases and J by 5 bases, 11 bases remained unmatched. The germline CDR1 and CDR2 sequences are SQVTM and ANQGSEA. This CDR3 has 14 amino acids. The CDR3 DNA reads as TGCAGCGCCCGATTAGGGGGCTTTGATCAGCCCCAGCATTTT. Translated: CSARLGGFDQPQHF. The variable domain in full, with the rest retrieved from reference TRBV29-1 and TRBJ1-5, is SAVISQKPSRDICQRGTSLTIQCQVDSQVTMMFWYRQQPGQSLTLIATANQGSEATYESGFVIDKFPISRPNLTFSTLTVSNMSPEDSSIYLCSARLGGFDQPQHFGDGTRLSIL.

This clonotype showed up many times. This sequence joins TRBV7-2 and TRBJ2-2, with unresolved D. The CDR3 covers 12 residues. Trimming pared 5 bases from V and 7 bases from J, leaving 8 bases between. The germline gives CDR1 SGHTA, CDR2 FQGNSA. CDR3 residues: CASSRFYGELFF. CDR3 nucleotides: TGTGCCAGCAGCCGATTTTACGGGGAGCTGTTTTTT.

The V call is TRBV6-2 or TRBV6-3, the J call TRBJ2-7, with D perhaps being TRBD1 or TRBD2 (6 bases each). CDR3 length: 17 residues. Germline CDR1 MNHEY, CDR2 SVGEGT. V lost 9 bases and J lost 3, with 27 bases in between. Here the CDR3 reads CASRRGRGPPYDYEQYF. CDR3 bases: TGTGCCAGTAGAAGAGGTCGGGGGCCTCCTTATGACTACGAGCAGTACTTC.

V and J are TRBV5-1 and TRBJ2-7, with TRBD2 matching 7 bases. V dropped 4 bases and J dropped 4; count of bases not matched to a gene: 8. CDR3 length: 14 residues. CDR1 and CDR2 (germline): SGHRS, YFSETQ. The chain's CDR3 is CASSKAGDLYEQYF. Written as DNA, the CDR3 is TGCGCCAGCAGCAAGGCGGGAGACCTTTACGAGCAGTACTTC.

This clonotype was detected once. A much larger clonotype is one base distant, so this may be a read error. The chain carries TRBV6-1 and TRBJ1-3, with 7 bases fitting TRBD1. The germline CDR1 and CDR2 sequences are MNHNS and SASEGT. V lost 8 bases and J lost 2; bases outside the gene matches: 3. This CDR3 is built from 13 residues. DNA of the CDR3: TGTGCCAGCGGGACAGACCCTGGAAACACCATATATTTT. It specifies CASGTDPGNTIYF.

The CDR3 here is CASSPPPGQGLDTEAFF. In nucleotides, the CDR3 is TGTGCCAGCAGCCCGCCTCCGGGACAGGGTTTGGACACTGAAGCTTTCTTT. The rearrangement links TRBV2 to TRBJ1-1; 9 positions agree with TRBD1. In germline, CDR1 is SNHLY, CDR2 FYNNEI. The J segment lost 3 bases and the V segment lost 6 bases, leaving 14 bases of the junction unmatched. The CDR3 sequence is 17 residues long.